A selection of T cell receptor beta chains follows, all from one sample in a study of healthy donors' naive CD4 and CD8 T cells. In TCRdb, the reads were re-called with MiXCR into one record per CDR3 protein. In the table there are about 180,000 distinct CDR3 sequences, 65% to 75% of which are singletons. The sequenced material came from naive CD4+ and CD8+ T cells sorted from blood, pooled from several donors. All receptors derive from a pool of human donors in good health; the sample pools cells from several healthy donors. The CDR3 runs from the conserved cysteine through the conserved F or W. D genes are given only for firm matches. Clone size appears in some rows only: once, few, many, or a class for an expanded clone.

j_call clone_size v_call d_call cdr3_aa cdr3_nt
TRBJ2-7 once TRBV6-5 - CATQKQGYEQYF TGTGCCACTCAAAAACAGGGCTACGAGCAGTACTTC
TRBJ1-1 once TRBV20-1 TRBD1 CSAPNTGGTEAFF TGCAGTGCTCCGAACACAGGGGGCACTGAAGCTTTCTTT
TRBJ2-7 few TRBV11-2 - CASTYRVSYEQYF TGTGCCAGCACCTACCGAGTTTCCTACGAGCAGTACTTC
TRBJ2-7 - TRBV29-1 TRBD2 CSGRGAGGPGEQYF TGCAGCGGCCGAGGAGCGGGAGGGCCGGGTGAGCAGTACTTC
TRBJ2-7 once TRBV5-1 TRBD2 CASSLTGGSLSYEQYF TGCGCCAGCAGCTTGACAGGCGGGAGCCTCTCCTACGAGCAGTACTTC
TRBJ2-7 few TRBV10-3 - CAIRGNYEQYF TGTGCCATCAGGGGGAACTACGAGCAGTACTTC
TRBJ1-6 once TRBV19 - CASSIVASNSPLHF TGTGCCAGTAGTATCGTTGCTTCTAATTCACCCCTCCACTTT
TRBJ1-5 - TRBV19 - CASRGYQLQHF TGTGCCAGTAGAGGGTACCAGCTCCAGCATTTT
TRBJ1-6 - TRBV6-5 - CASSNPGENSPLHF TGTGCCAGCAGCAACCCCGGGGAGAATTCACCCCTCCACTTT
TRBJ2-3 - TRBV13 - CASSLGALTDTQYF TGTGCCAGCAGCTTAGGGGCACTCACAGATACGCAGTATTTT
TRBJ1-1 - TRBV5-1 - CASSTTDQPEAFF TGCGCCAGCAGCACGACGGACCAGCCTGAAGCTTTCTTT
TRBJ2-1 - TRBV5-6 - CASSLRQAPQFF TGTGCCAGCAGCCTCCGACAGGCCCCGCAGTTCTTC
TRBJ2-6 few TRBV29-1 - CSVSEDSGANVLTF TGCAGCGTTAGCGAGGACTCTGGGGCCAACGTCCTGACTTTC
TRBJ1-1 - TRBV5-6 TRBD1 CASSPSPGTGPTEAFF TGTGCCAGCAGCCCAAGTCCCGGGACAGGGCCCACTGAAGCTTTCTTT
TRBJ1-3 - TRBV19 - CASSSDARSGNTIYF TGTGCCAGTAGTAGCGACGCTCGCTCTGGAAACACCATATATTTT
TRBJ2-3 - TRBV28 TRBD2 CASSLPPTSGMADTQYF TGTGCCAGCAGTTTACCCCCCACTAGCGGGATGGCAGATACGCAGTATTTT
TRBJ1-6 - TRBV11-2 - CATSGQSYNSPLHF TGTGCCACCTCGGGACAAAGTTATAATTCACCCCTCCACTTT
TRBJ1-5 - TRBV6-6 - CASRSEQGSNQPQHF TGTGCCAGCAGGTCGGAACAGGGTAGCAATCAGCCCCAGCATTTT
TRBJ2-1 - TRBV29-1 TRBD2 CSVKGLASYNEQFF TGCAGCGTTAAGGGACTAGCATCCTACAATGAGCAGTTCTTC
TRBJ2-3 once TRBV19 TRBD1 CASSTGQGSNTDTQYF TGTGCCAGTAGTACCGGACAGGGTTCGAACACAGATACGCAGTATTTT
TRBJ1-5 - TRBV6-5 - CASSYSGGEGNQPQHF TGTGCCAGCAGTTACTCGGGAGGGGAAGGCAATCAGCCCCAGCATTTT
TRBJ2-1 - TRBV10-3 TRBD2 CAISPRGSGSLSEQFF TGTGCCATCAGTCCTCGGGGCAGCGGGAGCCTCAGTGAGCAGTTCTTC
TRBJ1-5 - TRBV5-5 - CASSLASGDQPQHF TGTGCCAGCAGCTTGGCCTCCGGAGATCAGCCCCAGCATTTT
TRBJ2-5 - TRBV18 - CASSPEEETQYF TGTGCCAGCTCACCAGAGGAAGAGACCCAGTACTTC
TRBJ2-6 - TRBV2 - CASSGPGSSGANVLTF TGTGCCAGCAGTGGCCCAGGGAGCTCTGGGGCCAACGTCCTGACTTTC
TRBJ1-5 - TRBV6-5 TRBD1 CASSYSGTGQSNQPQHF TGTGCCAGCAGTTACTCCGGGACAGGACAAAGCAATCAGCCCCAGCATTTT
TRBJ2-3 - TRBV24-1 TRBD1 CATSDRQGAFTDTQYF TGTGCCACCAGTGACCGACAGGGGGCTTTCACAGATACGCAGTATTTT
TRBJ2-1 few TRBV29-1 TRBD2 CSVEGATGTRIAYNEQFF TGCAGCGTTGAAGGGGCTACCGGGACTAGGATTGCTTACAATGAGCAGTTCTTC